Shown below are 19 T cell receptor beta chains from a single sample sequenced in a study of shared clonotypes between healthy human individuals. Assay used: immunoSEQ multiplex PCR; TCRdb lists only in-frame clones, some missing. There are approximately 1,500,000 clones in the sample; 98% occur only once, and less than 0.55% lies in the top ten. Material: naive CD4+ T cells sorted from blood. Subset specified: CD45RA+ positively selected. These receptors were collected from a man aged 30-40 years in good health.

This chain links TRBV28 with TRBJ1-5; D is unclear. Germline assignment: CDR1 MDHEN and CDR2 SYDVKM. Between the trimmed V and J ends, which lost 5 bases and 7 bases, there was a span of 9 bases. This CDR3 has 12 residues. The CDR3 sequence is CASSPGFQPQHF. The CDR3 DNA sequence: TGTGCCAGCAGTCCGGGGTTCCAGCCCCAGCATTTT.

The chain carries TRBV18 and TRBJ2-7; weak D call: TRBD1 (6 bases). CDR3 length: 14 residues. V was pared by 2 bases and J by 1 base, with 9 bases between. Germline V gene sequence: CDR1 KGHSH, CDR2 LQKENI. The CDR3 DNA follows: TGTGCCAGCTCACCATCAGGGGCTTCCTACGAGCAGTACTTC. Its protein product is CASSPSGASYEQYF. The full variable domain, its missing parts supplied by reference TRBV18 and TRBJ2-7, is NAGVMQNPRHLVRRRGQEARLRCSPMKGHSHVYWYRQLPEEGLKFMVYLQKENIIDESGMPKERFSAEFPKEGPSILRIQQVVRGDSAAYFCASSPSGASYEQYFGPGTRLTVT.

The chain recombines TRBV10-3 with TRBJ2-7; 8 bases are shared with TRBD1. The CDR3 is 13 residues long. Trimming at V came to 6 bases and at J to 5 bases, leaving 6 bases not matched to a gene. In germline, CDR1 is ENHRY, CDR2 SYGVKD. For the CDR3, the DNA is TGTGCCATCAGCCCAGGGGGCAGAAACGAGCAGTACTTC. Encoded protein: CAISPGGRNEQYF.

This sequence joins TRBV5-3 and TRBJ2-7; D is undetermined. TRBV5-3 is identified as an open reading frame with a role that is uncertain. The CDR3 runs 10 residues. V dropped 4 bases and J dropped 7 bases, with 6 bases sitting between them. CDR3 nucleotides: TGTGCCAGAAGCCCCTGGGAGCAGTACTTC. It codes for CARSPWEQYF.

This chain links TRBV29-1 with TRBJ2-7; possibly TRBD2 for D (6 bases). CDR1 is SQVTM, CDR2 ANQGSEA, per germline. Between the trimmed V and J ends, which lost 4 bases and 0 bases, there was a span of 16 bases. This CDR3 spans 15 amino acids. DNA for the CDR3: TGCAGCGTTGGAAACTATAGCGGAACCTCCTACGAGCAGTACTTC. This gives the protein CSVGNYSGTSYEQYF.

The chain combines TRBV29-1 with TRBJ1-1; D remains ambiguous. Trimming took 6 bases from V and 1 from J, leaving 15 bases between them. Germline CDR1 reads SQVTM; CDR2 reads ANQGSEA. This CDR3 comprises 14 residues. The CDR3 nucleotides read TGCAGCGTAGCCTCCCTAGTCGGGAACACTGAAGCTTTCTTT. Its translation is CSVASLVGNTEAFF.

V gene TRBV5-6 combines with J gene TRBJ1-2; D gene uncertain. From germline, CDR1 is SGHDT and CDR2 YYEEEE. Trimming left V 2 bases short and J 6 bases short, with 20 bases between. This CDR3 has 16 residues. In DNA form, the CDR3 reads TGTGCCAGCAGCTTTTTAGGACGCTCGGTGCTCGATGGCTACACCTTC. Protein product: CASSFLGRSVLDGYTF.

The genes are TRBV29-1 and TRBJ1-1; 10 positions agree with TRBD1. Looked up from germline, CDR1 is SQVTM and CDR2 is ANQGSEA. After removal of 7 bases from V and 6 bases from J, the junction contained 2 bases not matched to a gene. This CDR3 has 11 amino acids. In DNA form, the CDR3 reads TGCAGCGCCGGGACAGGGGCTGAAGCTTTCTTT. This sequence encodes CSAGTGAEAFF. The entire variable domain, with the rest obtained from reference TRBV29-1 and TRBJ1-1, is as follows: SAVISQKPSRDICQRGTSLTIQCQVDSQVTMMFWYRQQPGQSLTLIATANQGSEATYESGFVIDKFPISRPNLTFSTLTVSNMSPEDSSIYLCSAGTGAEAFFGQGTRLTVV.

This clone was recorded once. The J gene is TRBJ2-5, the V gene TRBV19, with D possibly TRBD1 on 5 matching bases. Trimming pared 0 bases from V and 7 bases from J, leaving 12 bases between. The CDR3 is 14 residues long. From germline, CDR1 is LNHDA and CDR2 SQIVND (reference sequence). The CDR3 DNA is TGTGCCAGTAGTATAGAGGCAGGGATCAGGACCCAGTACTTC. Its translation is CASSIEAGIRTQYF.

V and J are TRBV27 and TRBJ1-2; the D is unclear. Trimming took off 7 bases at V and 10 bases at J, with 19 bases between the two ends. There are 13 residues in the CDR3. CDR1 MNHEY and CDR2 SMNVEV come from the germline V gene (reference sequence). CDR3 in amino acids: CASKPQPLVYYTF. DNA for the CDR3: TGTGCCAGCAAACCGCAGCCCCTCGTATACTACACCTTC.

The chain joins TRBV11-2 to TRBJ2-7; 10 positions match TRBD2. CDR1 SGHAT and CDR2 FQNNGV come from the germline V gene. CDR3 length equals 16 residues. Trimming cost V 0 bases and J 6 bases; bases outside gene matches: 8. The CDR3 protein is CASSLDSRLAGGEQYF. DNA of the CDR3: TGTGCCAGCAGCTTAGATTCCCGACTAGCGGGCGGCGAGCAGTACTTC.

In nucleotides, the CDR3 is TGTGCCAGCAGCTTAGGAGTCGGAAAGAGCTCCTACAATGAGCAGTTCTTC. It codes for CASSLGVGKSSYNEQFF. This chain links TRBV7-9 with TRBJ2-1; D uncertain. CDR3 length: 17 amino acids. With 1 base removed from V and 0 bases from J, the gap between germline ends came to 13 bases. Germline V CDR1 and CDR2: SEHNR, FQNEAQ (reference sequence).

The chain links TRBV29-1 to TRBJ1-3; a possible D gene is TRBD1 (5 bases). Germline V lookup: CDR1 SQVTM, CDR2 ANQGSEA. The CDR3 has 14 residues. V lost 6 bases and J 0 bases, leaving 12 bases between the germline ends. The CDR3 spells CSVARGLSGNTIYF. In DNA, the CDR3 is TGCAGCGTGGCAAGGGGTCTCTCTGGAAACACCATATATTTT.

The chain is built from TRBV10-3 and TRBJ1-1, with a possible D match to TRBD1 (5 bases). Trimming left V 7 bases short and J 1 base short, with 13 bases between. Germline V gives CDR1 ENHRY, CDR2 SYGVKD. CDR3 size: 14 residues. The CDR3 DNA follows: TGTGCCATCAAATCGGACAATTCGAACACTGAAGCTTTCTTT. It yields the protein CAIKSDNSNTEAFF.

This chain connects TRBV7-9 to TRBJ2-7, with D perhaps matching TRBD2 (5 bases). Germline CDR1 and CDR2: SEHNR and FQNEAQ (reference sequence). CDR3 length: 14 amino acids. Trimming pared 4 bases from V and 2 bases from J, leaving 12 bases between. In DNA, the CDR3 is TGTGCCAGCAGCTCCGGGCGGCGGGCCTACGAGCAGTACTTC. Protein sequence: CASSSGRRAYEQYF.

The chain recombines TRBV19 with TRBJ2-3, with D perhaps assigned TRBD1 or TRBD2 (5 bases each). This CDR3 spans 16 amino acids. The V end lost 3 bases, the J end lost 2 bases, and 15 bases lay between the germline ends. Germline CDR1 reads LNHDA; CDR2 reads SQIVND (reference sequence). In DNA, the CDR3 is TGTGCCAGTAGTATGGTAACCGGGGCCCCCACAGATACGCAGTATTTT. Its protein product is CASSMVTGAPTDTQYF.

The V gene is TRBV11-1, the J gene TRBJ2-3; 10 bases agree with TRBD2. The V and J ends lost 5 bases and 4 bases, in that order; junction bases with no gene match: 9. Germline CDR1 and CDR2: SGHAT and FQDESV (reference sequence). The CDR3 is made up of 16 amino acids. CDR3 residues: CASSAQLAGRADTQYF. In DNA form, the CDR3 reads TGTGCCAGCAGCGCCCAACTAGCGGGAAGGGCAGATACGCAGTATTTT.

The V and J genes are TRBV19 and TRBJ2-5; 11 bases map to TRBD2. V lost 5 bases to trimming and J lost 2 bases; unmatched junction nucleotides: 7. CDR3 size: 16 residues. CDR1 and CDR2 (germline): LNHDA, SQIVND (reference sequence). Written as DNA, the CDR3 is TGTGCCAGTAGTGTGCTGACTAGCGGGGCGCAAGAGACCCAGTACTTC. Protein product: CASSVLTSGAQETQYF.

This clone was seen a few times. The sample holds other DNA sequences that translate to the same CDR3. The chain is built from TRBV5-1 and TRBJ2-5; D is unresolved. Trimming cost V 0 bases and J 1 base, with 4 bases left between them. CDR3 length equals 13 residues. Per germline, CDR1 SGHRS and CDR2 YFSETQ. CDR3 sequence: CASSLGIQETQYF. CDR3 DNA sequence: TGCGCCAGCAGCTTGGGGATCCAAGAGACCCAGTACTTC.